This TCR beta chain was found in a study of T cell responses to AZD1222 COVID-19 vaccine. Whole-study findings and limits: Nearly half of spike-specific TCRs reportedly target variant regions that are unmutated in the B.1.351 and B.1.1.7 variants.

A remark on this clone: Its antigen is unidentified.

Germline values: CDR1 SGHNT, CDR2 YENEEA. This CDR3 comprises 17 residues. V dropped 5 bases and J dropped 0 bases, with 17 bases sitting between them. Sequencing used immunoSEQ multiplex PCR; TCRdb keeps in-frame clones, though not all of them. The profile shows roughly 150,000 clones, 80% to 95% of them singletons. The gene calls are TRBV11-3 and TRBJ1-3; no definite D call. The sequences come from peripheral blood, collected on day 0 of AZD1222 vaccination. This TCR was recovered from an adult in good health. Here the CDR3 reads CASSASSGLTSGNTIYF. CDR3 sequence (DNA): TGTGCCAGCAGCGCCTCCTCCGGACTTACCTCTGGAAACACCATATATTTT. Based on the CDR3 plus reference TRBV11-3 and TRBJ1-3, the full variable domain is EAGVVQSPRYKIIEKKQPVAFWCNPISGHNTLYWYLQNLGQGPELLIRYENEEAVDDSQLPKDRFSAERLKGVDSTLKIQPAELGDSAVYLCASSASSGLTSGNTIYFGEGSWLTVV.